The rows below give T cell receptor beta chains drawn from one sample of a study of blood T cell repertoires in COVID-19. Measured with immunoSEQ multiplex PCR; TCRdb has only the in-frame clones, and not every one. The repertoire holds 100,000 to 150,000 clones, approximately 80% seen once, with more than 35% in the top ten. Sequences were obtained from peripheral blood. All receptors come from a man aged 35 to 55 with active or convalescent COVID-19. Both conserved end residues are trimmed from each CDR3. The D gene is left open where the match is weak.

D gene	V gene	J gene	CDR3 protein
NA	TRBV3-1/TRBV3-2	TRBJ1-2	ASSQEQVFENGYT
NA	TRBV6-5	TRBJ2-7	ASNLPGYEQY
TRBD2	TRBV5-1	TRBJ2-5	ASSLGSGGFQETQY
TRBD1	TRBV19	TRBJ1-6	ASSSGQGNSPLH
TRBD1	TRBV4-2	TRBJ1-1	ASSQVSSGTANTEAF
NA	TRBV10-3	TRBJ1-4	AIGEVKLF
TRBD1	TRBV27	TRBJ1-2	ASSSPGQGLPPYGYT
TRBD2	TRBV6-5	TRBJ2-2	ASRGAGGVGELF
NA	TRBV5-5	TRBJ2-7	ASSLAPQATYEQY
TRBD2	TRBV19	TRBJ2-1	ASSIGGIPYNEQF
TRBD2	TRBV3-1/TRBV3-2	TRBJ2-7	ASSRRLAGGNEQY
TRBD2	TRBV6-4	TRBJ2-1	ASSVTSGGLDEQF
NA	TRBV30	TRBJ1-1	AWGPITGRNTEAF
TRBD1	TRBV10-1	TRBJ2-1	ASGDRWNEQF